A selection of T cell receptor beta chains follows, all from one sample in a study of Ad26.COV2.S vaccination and SARS-CoV-2 variants. Only in-frame clones appear in the TCRdb table, and some are missing; sequencing was by immunoSEQ multiplex PCR. The table records 46,000 or so clones, approximately 80% of them present only once. Sequenced here: peripheral blood, sampled after recovery from COVID-19. The source is a human donor who had recovered from COVID-19. Each CDR3 is given with its conserved first and last residue. Fields, in order: J gene, V gene, D gene, clone size, CDR3 protein, CDR3 DNA. The D gene is left open where the match is weak. Expanded clones get a size class; other rows say once, few or many, or leave the size out.

J gene: TRBJ2-1; V gene: TRBV11-2; D gene: .; clone size: .; CDR3 protein: CASSLGGRPNEQFF; CDR3 DNA: TGTGCCAGCAGCTTAGGGGGACGACCCAATGAGCAGTTCTTC
J gene: TRBJ2-7; V gene: TRBV11-2; D gene: .; clone size: .; CDR3 protein: CASSFEEAPVYEQYF; CDR3 DNA: TGTGCCAGCAGCTTCGAGGAGGCTCCCGTTTACGAGCAGTACTTC
J gene: TRBJ2-7; V gene: TRBV10-1; D gene: .; clone size: few; CDR3 protein: CASSKSSAGEQYF; CDR3 DNA: TGCGCCAGCAGTAAGTCGTCGGCGGGCGAGCAGTACTTC
J gene: TRBJ2-1; V gene: TRBV3-1/TRBV3-2; D gene: .; clone size: once; CDR3 protein: CASSPGPTEGQFF; CDR3 DNA: TGTGCCAGCAGTCCCGGACCAACTGAGGGGCAGTTCTTC
J gene: TRBJ1-6; V gene: TRBV5-6; D gene: TRBD1; clone size: .; CDR3 protein: CASSFQDRDDSPLHF; CDR3 DNA: TGTGCCAGCAGCTTTCAGGACAGGGATGATTCACCCCTCCACTTT
J gene: TRBJ1-3; V gene: TRBV5-1; D gene: .; clone size: .; CDR3 protein: CASSLDEVRSGNTIYF; CDR3 DNA: TGCGCCAGCAGCTTGGATGAGGTCCGCTCTGGAAACACCATATATTTT
J gene: TRBJ1-4; V gene: TRBV4-1; D gene: .; clone size: .; CDR3 protein: CASSQEEWAASDEKLFF; CDR3 DNA: TGCGCCAGCAGCCAAGAAGAATGGGCCGCCTCAGATGAAAAACTGTTTTTT
J gene: TRBJ1-1; V gene: TRBV27; D gene: TRBD1; clone size: .; CDR3 protein: CASSLFPWTGDTEAFF; CDR3 DNA: TGTGCCAGCAGTTTATTCCCCTGGACAGGGGATACTGAAGCTTTCTTT
J gene: TRBJ1-2; V gene: TRBV24-1; D gene: TRBD1; clone size: few; CDR3 protein: CATSDLGYATGGFGYTF; CDR3 DNA: TGTGCCACCAGTGATTTGGGGTACGCGACAGGGGGTTTTGGCTACACCTTC
J gene: TRBJ1-3; V gene: TRBV5-5; D gene: .; clone size: .; CDR3 protein: CASSLTQGGGNTIYF; CDR3 DNA: TGTGCCAGCAGCTTGACCCAGGGAGGTGGAAACACCATATATTTT
J gene: TRBJ1-1; V gene: TRBV12-3/TRBV12-4; D gene: .; clone size: few; CDR3 protein: CASSFGNTEAFF; CDR3 DNA: TGTGCCAGCAGTTTTGGCAACACTGAAGCTTTCTTT
J gene: TRBJ1-1; V gene: TRBV3-1/TRBV3-2; D gene: .; clone size: .; CDR3 protein: CASSPGRTGEAFF; CDR3 DNA: TGTGCCAGCAGCCCTGGGCGGACGGGTGAAGCTTTCTTT
J gene: TRBJ2-7; V gene: TRBV7-8; D gene: .; clone size: few; CDR3 protein: CASSLTRGAFDEQYF; CDR3 DNA: TGTGCCAGCAGCTTAACCCGAGGGGCGTTCGACGAGCAGTACTTC
J gene: TRBJ1-5; V gene: TRBV11-3; D gene: TRBD1; clone size: few; CDR3 protein: CASSFPGQGFNQPQHF; CDR3 DNA: TGTGCCAGCAGCTTCCCGGGACAGGGTTTCAATCAGCCCCAGCATTTT
J gene: TRBJ2-3; V gene: TRBV7-9; D gene: .; clone size: .; CDR3 protein: CASSQSGADTQYF; CDR3 DNA: TGTGCCAGCAGCCAATCAGGGGCAGATACGCAGTATTTT
J gene: TRBJ2-1; V gene: TRBV4-2; D gene: TRBD2; clone size: .; CDR3 protein: CASSLTLKRETYNEQFF; CDR3 DNA: TGTGCCAGCAGCCTTACCTTAAAGCGGGAGACCTACAATGAGCAGTTCTTC
J gene: TRBJ1-4; V gene: TRBV15; D gene: TRBD1; clone size: few; CDR3 protein: CATSRDYRDRDEKLFF; CDR3 DNA: TGTGCCACCAGCAGAGATTACCGGGACAGGGATGAAAAACTGTTTTTT
J gene: TRBJ1-2; V gene: TRBV29-1; D gene: .; clone size: .; CDR3 protein: CSVEVGRRGGYTF; CDR3 DNA: TGCAGCGTTGAGGTAGGACGGCGAGGTGGCTACACCTTC
J gene: TRBJ1-6; V gene: TRBV6-1; D gene: .; clone size: few; CDR3 protein: CASSEGGTWGSPLHF; CDR3 DNA: TGTGCCAGCAGTGAAGGGGGGACTTGGGGTTCACCCCTCCACTTT
J gene: TRBJ2-5; V gene: TRBV7-9; D gene: TRBD2; clone size: .; CDR3 protein: CASSPRGGGETQYF; CDR3 DNA: TGTGCCAGCAGTCCCCGAGGCGGGGGAGAGACCCAGTACTTC
J gene: TRBJ1-1; V gene: TRBV7-9; D gene: .; clone size: .; CDR3 protein: CATHAPLFTEAFF; CDR3 DNA: TGTGCCACCCACGCACCTCTGTTCACTGAAGCTTTCTTT
J gene: TRBJ2-2; V gene: TRBV19; D gene: TRBD1; clone size: .; CDR3 protein: CASSIGQGDTGELFF; CDR3 DNA: TGTGCCAGTAGTATAGGACAGGGGGACACCGGGGAGCTGTTTTTT
J gene: TRBJ2-3; V gene: TRBV24-1; D gene: .; clone size: few; CDR3 protein: CATGAQSTDTQYF; CDR3 DNA: TGTGCCACCGGGGCCCAGAGCACAGATACGCAGTATTTT
J gene: TRBJ1-3; V gene: TRBV7-7; D gene: .; clone size: few; CDR3 protein: CASSSTPAGSGNTIYF; CDR3 DNA: TGTGCCAGCAGCTCCACACCGGCCGGTTCTGGAAACACCATATATTTT
J gene: TRBJ1-5; V gene: TRBV7-3; D gene: .; clone size: few; CDR3 protein: CASSHPGQPQHF; CDR3 DNA: TGTGCCAGCAGCCACCCGGGTCAGCCCCAGCATTTT
J gene: TRBJ1-1; V gene: TRBV10-3; D gene: .; clone size: .; CDR3 protein: CAISGGGDEAFF; CDR3 DNA: TGTGCCATCAGTGGTGGGGGGGACGAAGCTTTCTTT
J gene: TRBJ2-6; V gene: TRBV28; D gene: .; clone size: .; CDR3 protein: CASSLLGHQSGANVLTF; CDR3 DNA: TGTGCCAGCAGTTTATTGGGACATCAGTCTGGGGCCAACGTCCTGACTTTC
J gene: TRBJ1-3; V gene: TRBV5-1; D gene: .; clone size: once; CDR3 protein: CASSSSQSSGNTIYF; CDR3 DNA: TGCGCCAGCAGCAGTAGTCAGAGCTCTGGAAACACCATATATTTT
J gene: TRBJ1-1; V gene: TRBV5-4; D gene: .; clone size: .; CDR3 protein: CASSAPSEGNTEAFF; CDR3 DNA: TGTGCCAGCAGCGCCCCGAGTGAGGGGAACACTGAAGCTTTCTTT
J gene: TRBJ2-7; V gene: TRBV28; D gene: .; clone size: .; CDR3 protein: CASSLSGAYEQYF; CDR3 DNA: TGTGCCAGCAGCCTATCGGGGGCCTACGAGCAGTACTTC
J gene: TRBJ2-3; V gene: TRBV7-9; D gene: .; clone size: .; CDR3 protein: CASSFPGQGSTDTQYF; CDR3 DNA: TGTGCCAGCAGCTTTCCTGGGCAGGGAAGCACAGATACGCAGTATTTT
J gene: TRBJ2-5; V gene: TRBV5-1; D gene: TRBD1; clone size: .; CDR3 protein: CASSLGNNQGARETQYF; CDR3 DNA: TGCGCCAGCAGCTTGGGAAACAATCAGGGGGCGCGGGAGACCCAGTACTTC
J gene: TRBJ1-5; V gene: TRBV18; D gene: .; clone size: .; CDR3 protein: CASSSGTNSNQPQHF; CDR3 DNA: TGTGCCAGCTCATCCGGGACAAATTCTAATCAGCCCCAGCATTTT
J gene: TRBJ1-3; V gene: TRBV5-4; D gene: .; clone size: .; CDR3 protein: CASSSDVKVDTIYF; CDR3 DNA: TGTGCCAGCAGCTCGGATGTAAAGGTGGACACCATATATTTT
J gene: TRBJ2-3; V gene: TRBV11-2; D gene: TRBD1; clone size: .; CDR3 protein: CASSPGGVGTDTQYF; CDR3 DNA: TGTGCCAGCAGCCCAGGGGGCGTGGGGACAGATACGCAGTATTTT
J gene: TRBJ2-1; V gene: TRBV5-1; D gene: .; clone size: .; CDR3 protein: CASSLHRDRSYNEQFF; CDR3 DNA: TGCGCCAGCAGCTTACACCGGGACCGATCCTACAATGAGCAGTTCTTC
J gene: TRBJ2-3; V gene: TRBV5-1; D gene: .; clone size: .; CDR3 protein: CASSRLQGLLTDTQYF; CDR3 DNA: TGCGCCAGCAGCCGTTTACAGGGACTTCTCACAGATACGCAGTATTTT
J gene: TRBJ2-7; V gene: TRBV5-1; D gene: .; clone size: .; CDR3 protein: CASSLAGLVDEQYF; CDR3 DNA: TGCGCCAGCAGCTTGGCCGGACTCGTAGACGAGCAGTACTTC
J gene: TRBJ1-2; V gene: TRBV5-4; D gene: TRBD1; clone size: .; CDR3 protein: CASSPGQGSGYTF; CDR3 DNA: TGTGCCAGCAGCCCCGGACAGGGAAGTGGCTACACCTTC
J gene: TRBJ1-1; V gene: TRBV6-1; D gene: .; clone size: .; CDR3 protein: CASSEQGTVNTEAFF; CDR3 DNA: TGTGCCAGCAGTGAACAGGGGACGGTGAACACTGAAGCTTTCTTT
J gene: TRBJ1-5; V gene: TRBV30; D gene: TRBD1; clone size: .; CDR3 protein: CAWSAFPGGGGQPQHF; CDR3 DNA: TGTGCCTGGAGTGCCTTCCCAGGGGGGGGCGGTCAGCCCCAGCATTTT
J gene: TRBJ1-1; V gene: TRBV27; D gene: TRBD1; clone size: .; CDR3 protein: CASSPTPGQMNTEAFF; CDR3 DNA: TGTGCCAGCAGTCCCACCCCGGGACAGATGAACACTGAAGCTTTCTTT
J gene: TRBJ1-5; V gene: TRBV19; D gene: .; clone size: .; CDR3 protein: CASSLGIGNQPQHF; CDR3 DNA: TGTGCCAGTAGTTTGGGTATTGGCAATCAGCCCCAGCATTTT
J gene: TRBJ1-2; V gene: TRBV15; D gene: TRBD1; clone size: .; CDR3 protein: CATSRAPGGSYGYTF; CDR3 DNA: TGTGCCACCAGCAGAGCTCCAGGGGGCAGCTATGGCTACACCTTC
J gene: TRBJ2-1; V gene: TRBV6-1; D gene: TRBD2; clone size: .; CDR3 protein: CASSEAGTSGSGSYNEQFF; CDR3 DNA: TGTGCCAGCAGTGAAGCGGGGACTAGCGGTTCAGGCTCCTACAATGAGCAGTTCTTC